This T cell receptor beta chain was sequenced for a study of blood T cell repertoires in COVID-19 (dated by TCRdb to 2020 to 2021). For context, the study as a whole: Samples from collaborators originated in the United States, Italy and Spain and spanned both the acute and convalescent phases of COVID-19. The sample metadata nearly always contained a de-identified subject ID, COVID-19 status, age in years and sex. The samples were drawn from two sources: the first 160 participants of the ongoing ImmuneRACE study, and 950 to 1,500 subjects contributed by 6 global collaborators. Deeply sampled blood TCRbeta repertoires from subjects exposed to, actively infected with, or recovered from COVID-19 were included in the dataset. The repertoires were made available in a free public database intended to serve as a resource for research on the immune response to SARS-CoV-2. HLA class I and class II types, where available, came from metadata supplied by the sample provider rather than from assay-based typing. The material from the prospective study consisted of cDNA or gDNA derived from T cells, B-cell-depleted T cells, or PBMCs.

The immunoSEQ Assay, a bias-controlled multiplex PCR, was used to amplify TCRbeta CDR3 regions from genomic DNA. In the original analysis: Within the assay, amplification of reference gene primers was used to estimate how many nucleated cells each sample contained. Sequence reads were collapsed and filtered to measure the absolute abundance of every unique TCRbeta CDR3 rearrangement. For each sample, productive Simpson clonality was calculated as the square root of Simpson's diversity index across productive rearrangements. TCRdb obtained this table from immuneACCESS and retained in-frame rearrangements with V and J assigned. These tables miss some clones; where compared with another copy, unresolved V genes account for less than half of the shortfall, and the remainder is unexplained. V, J and clone size reflect that table, while D and trimming were determined from the DNA. The sample contains approximately 67,000 clones, 85% to 95% of them found a single time. Together, the top ten hold less than 6% of the sample.

A remark on this clone: The antigen it binds to is not known. No base-level quality is on record; no much larger clone is a single base apart.

The study at large found these results: How much clinical and demographic metadata was included differed by source and by participant, and the metadata was provided uncurated.

Each collaborating institution followed its own protocols to collect whole blood in K2EDTA tubes. For TCRbeta analysis, collaborator samples were shipped as frozen whole blood, as isolated PBMCs, or as DNA extracted from either sample type. V ends up 1 base short and J 5 bases short, with an unmatched junction base count of 3. The CDR3 runs 15 amino acids, cysteine and phenylalanine included. CDR3 DNA is the only sequence kept; it has 45 bases, read in frame from the first base. The germline V gene (reference sequence) sets CDR1 to LGHDT and CDR2 to YNNKEL. The sequencing input was peripheral blood. The sequence was obtained from a woman between 55 and 75 years old with active COVID-19. The chain uses TRBV3-1 (or the pseudogene TRBV3-2) and TRBJ1-5; 9 bases in the middle match TRBD1. The CDR3 has the sequence CASSQGGQGDQPQHF. The DNA sequence is TGTGCCAGCAGCCAAGGGGGACAGGGAGATCAGCCCCAGCATTTT.